This T cell receptor beta chain came from a study of T cell responses to AZD1222 COVID-19 vaccine. This CDR3 has 15 amino acids. Trimming removed 7 bases from V and 6 bases from J; junction bases left unmatched: 10. From germline, CDR1 is LNHDA and CDR2 SQIVND (reference sequence). Using immunoSEQ multiplex PCR, the repertoire was profiled, and TCRdb retains in-frame clones only, with some absent. The sample has 87,000 or so clones; roughly nine tenths are singletons. Study-level findings and limits: Only after the peak T cell response were repertoires sampled. Reportedly, nearly half the spike-specific TCRs target unmutated variant regions. Baseline seropositives among AZD1222 recipients totaled only six or seven.

A word on this clone: Antigen specificity is unknown.

The chain employs TRBV19 and TRBJ1-5, with TRBD1 identical over 9 bases. The source material was peripheral blood, sampled on day 0 of AZD1222 vaccination. This TCR was sampled from an adult in good health. Here the CDR3 reads CASTPDRGRGQPQHF. The DNA for the CDR3 is TGTGCCAGTACTCCGGACAGGGGAAGGGGTCAGCCCCAGCATTTT.